This T cell receptor beta chain emerged from a study of cytomegalovirus exposure and HLA in healthy donors. On this clone: The target antigen is unknown.

The length of the CDR3 is 14 residues. Germline CDR1 MDHEN, CDR2 SYDVKM. V was cut by 6 bases and J by 2 bases, with 13 bases left in between. 13 Jbeta primers and 60 Vbeta primers were used for the PCR. The protocol was immunoSEQ multiplex PCR, while the TCRdb copy is restricted to in-frame clones and leaves out a portion. The sample table includes 120,000 to 150,000 clones. Findings and limits, study-wide: Excluded: some indistinguishable V segments such as TRBV6-2 and TRBV6-3.

The clonotype originates from a man between 40 and 49 years old in good health and CMV-seronegative. The rearrangement joins TRBV28 to TRBJ1-1, with a possible D match to TRBD1 (6 bases). Source material: PBMCs. The CDR3 region is CASRPPTGNTEAFF. In DNA form, the CDR3 reads TGTGCCAGCAGGCCCCCGACAGGAAACACTGAAGCTTTCTTT.